The 2 T cell receptor beta chains given below trace back to one sample, sequenced in a study of T cells in Graves' hyperthyroidism and ophthalmopathy. The TCR beta CDR3 regions underwent amplification using RNA transcripts as the source. HTBI primers were the set used in a first-round RT-PCR of the TCR CDR3. TCRdb re-derived calls from the multiplex PCR reads in MiXCR, one entry per CDR3 protein. The table lists roughly 700,000 distinct CDR3 sequences, 12% to 15% of them singletons. Sequencing input: blood. The origin of the receptors is a woman aged 18-35 years with Graves' hyperthyroidism.

This sequence joins TRBV19 and TRBJ2-7; 11 nucleotides align to TRBD1. The CDR3 has 16 amino acids. V lost 5 bases to trimming and J lost 2 bases; unmatched junction nucleotides: 8. Per germline, CDR1 LNHDA and CDR2 SQIVND (reference sequence). The CDR3 region is CASSLQPGQGAYEQYF. CDR3 bases: TGTGCCAGTAGTTTACAACCGGGACAGGGGGCCTACGAGCAGTACTTC.

The sample holds a few counts of this clonotype. The chain uses TRBV27 and TRBJ1-4; D is possibly TRBD1 (5 bases). Germline values: CDR1 MNHEY, CDR2 SMNVEV (reference sequence). The CDR3 extends over 14 amino acids. With 7 bases removed from V and 2 bases from J, the gap between germline ends came to 11 bases. The CDR3 loop is CASKPWGTNEKLFF. DNA of the CDR3: TGTGCCAGCAAGCCGTGGGGGACTAATGAAAAACTGTTTTTT. Filled out from reference TRBV27 and TRBJ1-4, the complete variable domain reads EAQVTQNPRYLITVTGKKLTVTCSQNMNHEYMSWYRQDPGLGLRQIYYSMNVEVTDKGDVPEGYKVSRKEKRNFPLILESPSPNQTSLYFCASKPWGTNEKLFFGSGTQLSVL.